This T cell receptor beta chain was identified in a study of T cells in Graves' hyperthyroidism and ophthalmopathy. RNA transcripts were the template for amplifying TCR beta CDR3 regions. HTBI primers drove first-round RT-PCR of the TCR CDR3. TCRdb reanalysed the multiplex PCR reads using MiXCR and keeps one entry per CDR3 protein. The table includes some 600,000 distinct CDR3 sequences, roughly 46% detected once. In the case of this clonotype: A read error may account for a junction end that differs from germline.

Germline V lookup: CDR1 KGHDR, CDR2 SFDVKD. This CDR3 spans 15 amino acids. This clonotype was obtained from a woman under 30 with Graves' hyperthyroidism. The chain carries TRBV24-1 and TRBJ2-2, with 9 bases fitting TRBD1. The sample taken for sequencing was peripheral blood or thyroid tissue (not recorded which). CDR3 nucleotide sequence: TGTGCCACCAGTGATTCTCGGGACAGGGCCGGGGAGCTGCTTTTT. It encodes CATSDSRDRAGELLF.